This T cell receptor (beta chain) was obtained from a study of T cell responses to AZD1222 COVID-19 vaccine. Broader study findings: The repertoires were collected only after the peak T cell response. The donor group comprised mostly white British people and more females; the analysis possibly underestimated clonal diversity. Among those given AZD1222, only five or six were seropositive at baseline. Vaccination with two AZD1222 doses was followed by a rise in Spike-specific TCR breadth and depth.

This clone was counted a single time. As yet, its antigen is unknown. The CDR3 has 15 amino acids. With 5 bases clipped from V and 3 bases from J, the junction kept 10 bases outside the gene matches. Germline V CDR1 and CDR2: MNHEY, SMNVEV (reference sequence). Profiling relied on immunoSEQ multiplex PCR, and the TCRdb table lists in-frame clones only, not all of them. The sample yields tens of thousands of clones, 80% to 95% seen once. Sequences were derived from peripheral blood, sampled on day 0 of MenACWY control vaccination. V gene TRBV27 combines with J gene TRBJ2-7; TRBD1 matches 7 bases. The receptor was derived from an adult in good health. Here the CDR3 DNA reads TGTGCCAGCAGTACTCACACTGGACAGGACTACGAGCAGTACTTC. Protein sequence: CASSTHTGQDYEQYF.